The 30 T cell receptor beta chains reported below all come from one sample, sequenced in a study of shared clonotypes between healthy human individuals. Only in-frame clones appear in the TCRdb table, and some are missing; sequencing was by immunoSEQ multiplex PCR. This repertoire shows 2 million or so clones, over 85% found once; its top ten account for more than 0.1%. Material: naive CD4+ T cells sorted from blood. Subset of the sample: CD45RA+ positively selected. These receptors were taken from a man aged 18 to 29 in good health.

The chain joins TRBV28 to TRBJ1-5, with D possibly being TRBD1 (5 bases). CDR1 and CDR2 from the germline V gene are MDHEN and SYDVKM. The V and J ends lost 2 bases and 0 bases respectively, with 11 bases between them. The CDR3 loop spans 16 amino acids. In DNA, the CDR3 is TGTGCCAGCAGTTTAGCGGGGACTCCTAGCAATCAGCCCCAGCATTTT. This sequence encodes CASSLAGTPSNQPQHF.

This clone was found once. In DNA form, the CDR3 reads TGTGCCAGCAATGGACAGTCGGACTATGGCTACACCTTC. The encoded protein is CASNGQSDYGYTF. The rearrangement joins TRBV2 to TRBJ1-2; a possible D gene is TRBD1 (6 bases). Germline assignment: CDR1 SNHLY and CDR2 FYNNEI. Trimming took off 7 bases at V and 3 bases at J, with 12 bases between the two ends. The CDR3 has 13 amino acids.

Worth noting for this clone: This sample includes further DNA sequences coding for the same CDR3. CDR3 bases: TGTGCCAGCAGTTCTCGGACAGGGGGTCCATACGAGCAGTACTTC. Amino acid sequence: CASSSRTGGPYEQYF. The chain uses TRBV27 and TRBJ2-7, with 10 bases matching TRBD1. The germline CDR1 and CDR2 sequences are MNHEY and SMNVEV (reference sequence). After removal of 4 bases from V and 4 bases from J, the junction contained 7 bases not matched to a gene. CDR3 length equals 15 residues.

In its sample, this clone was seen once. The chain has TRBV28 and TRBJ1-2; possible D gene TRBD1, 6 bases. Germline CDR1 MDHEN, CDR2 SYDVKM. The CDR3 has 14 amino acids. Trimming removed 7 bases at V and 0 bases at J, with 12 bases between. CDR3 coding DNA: TGTGCCAGCATACAAGGACAGACTAACTATGGCTACACCTTC. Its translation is CASIQGQTNYGYTF.

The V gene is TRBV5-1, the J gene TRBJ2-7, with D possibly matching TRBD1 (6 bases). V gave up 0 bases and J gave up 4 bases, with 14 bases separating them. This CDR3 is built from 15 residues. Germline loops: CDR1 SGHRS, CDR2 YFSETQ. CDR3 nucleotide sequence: TGCGCCAGCAGCTTGGCTACGCAGGGGCCGTACGAGCAGTACTTC. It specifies CASSLATQGPYEQYF.

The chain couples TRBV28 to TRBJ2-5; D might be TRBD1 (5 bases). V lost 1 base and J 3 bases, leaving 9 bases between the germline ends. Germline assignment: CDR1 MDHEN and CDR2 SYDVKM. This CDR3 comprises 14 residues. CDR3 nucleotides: TGTGCCAGCAGTTTATTCGGCAGGGAAGAGACCCAGTACTTC. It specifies CASSLFGREETQYF.

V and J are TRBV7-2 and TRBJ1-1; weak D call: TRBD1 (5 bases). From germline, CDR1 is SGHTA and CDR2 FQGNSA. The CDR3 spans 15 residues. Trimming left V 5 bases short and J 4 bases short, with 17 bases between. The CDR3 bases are TGTGCCAGCAGCGCCCCCTTTCAGGGTGGCACTGAAGCTTTCTTT. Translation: CASSAPFQGGTEAFF.

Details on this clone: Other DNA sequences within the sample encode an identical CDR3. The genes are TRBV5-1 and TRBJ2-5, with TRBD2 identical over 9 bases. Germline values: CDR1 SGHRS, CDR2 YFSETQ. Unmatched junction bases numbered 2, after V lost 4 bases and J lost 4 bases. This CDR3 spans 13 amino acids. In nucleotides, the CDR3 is TGCGCCAGCAGCCTGGGACTAGCAGAGACCCAGTACTTC. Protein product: CASSLGLAETQYF.

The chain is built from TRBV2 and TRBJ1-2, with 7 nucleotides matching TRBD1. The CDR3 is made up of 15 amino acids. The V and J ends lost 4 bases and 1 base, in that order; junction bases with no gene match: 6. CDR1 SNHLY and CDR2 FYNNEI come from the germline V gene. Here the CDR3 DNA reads TGTGCCAGCAGTGGGCCGGGACAGATTAACTATGGCTACACCTTC. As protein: CASSGPGQINYGYTF. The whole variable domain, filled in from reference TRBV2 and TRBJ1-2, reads EPEVTQTPSHQVTQMGQEVILRCVPISNHLYFYWYRQILGQKVEFLVSFYNNEISEKSEIFDDQFSVERPDGSNFTLKIRSTKLEDSAMYFCASSGPGQINYGYTFGSGTRLTVV.

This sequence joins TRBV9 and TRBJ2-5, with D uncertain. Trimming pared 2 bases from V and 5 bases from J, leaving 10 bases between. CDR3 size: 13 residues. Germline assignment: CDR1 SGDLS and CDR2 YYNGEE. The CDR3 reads CASSVSPWETQYF. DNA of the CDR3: TGTGCCAGCAGCGTCTCCCCTTGGGAGACCCAGTACTTC.

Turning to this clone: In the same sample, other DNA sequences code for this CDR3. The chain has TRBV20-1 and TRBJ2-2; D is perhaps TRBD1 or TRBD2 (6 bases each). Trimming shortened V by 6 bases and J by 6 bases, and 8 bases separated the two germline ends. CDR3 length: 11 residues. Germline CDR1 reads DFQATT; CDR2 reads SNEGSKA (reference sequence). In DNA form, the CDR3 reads TGCAGTGCCCGGGGGCCCGGGGAGCTGTTTTTT. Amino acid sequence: CSARGPGELFF.

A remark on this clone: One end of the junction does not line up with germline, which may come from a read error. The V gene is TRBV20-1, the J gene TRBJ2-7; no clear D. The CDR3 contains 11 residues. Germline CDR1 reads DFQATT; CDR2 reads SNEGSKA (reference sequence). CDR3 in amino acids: CSARDKASTHF. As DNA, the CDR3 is TGCAGTGCTAGAGATAAGGCATCAACGCACTTC.

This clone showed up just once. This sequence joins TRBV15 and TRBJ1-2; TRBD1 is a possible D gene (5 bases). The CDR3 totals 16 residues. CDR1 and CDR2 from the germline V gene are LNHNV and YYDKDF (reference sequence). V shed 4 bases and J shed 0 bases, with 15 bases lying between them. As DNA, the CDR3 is TGTGCCACCAGCACCAAGAGGCAGGGTACTAACTATGGCTACACCTTC. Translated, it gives CATSTKRQGTNYGYTF. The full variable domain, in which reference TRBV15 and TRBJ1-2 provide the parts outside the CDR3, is DAMVIQNPRYQVTQFGKPVTLSCSQTLNHNVMYWYQQKSSQAPKLLFHYYDKDFNNEADTPDNFQSRRPNTSFCFLDIRSPGLGDTAMYLCATSTKRQGTNYGYTFGSGTRLTVV.

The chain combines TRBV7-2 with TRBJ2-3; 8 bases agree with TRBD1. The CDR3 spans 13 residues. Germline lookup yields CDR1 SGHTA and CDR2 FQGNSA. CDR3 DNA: TGTGCAACAGCAGGACAGGGAACAGATACGCAGTATTTT. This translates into CATAGQGTDTQYF.

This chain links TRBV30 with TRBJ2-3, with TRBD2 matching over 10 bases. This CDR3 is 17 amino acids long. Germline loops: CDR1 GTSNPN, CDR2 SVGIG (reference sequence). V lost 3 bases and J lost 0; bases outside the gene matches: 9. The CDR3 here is CAWSSGGAITSTDTQYF. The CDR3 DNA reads TGTGCCTGGAGCAGCGGGGGGGCGATTACTAGCACAGATACGCAGTATTTT.

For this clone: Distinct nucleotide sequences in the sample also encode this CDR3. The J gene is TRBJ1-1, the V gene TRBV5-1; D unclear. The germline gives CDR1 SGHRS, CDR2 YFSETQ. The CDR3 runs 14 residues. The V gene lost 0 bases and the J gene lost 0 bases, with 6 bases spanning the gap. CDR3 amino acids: CASSLASLNTEAFF. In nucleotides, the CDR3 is TGCGCCAGCAGCTTGGCCAGTTTGAACACTGAAGCTTTCTTT. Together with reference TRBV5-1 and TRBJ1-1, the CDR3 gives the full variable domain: KAGVTQTPRYLIKTRGQQVTLSCSPISGHRSVSWYQQTPGQGLQFLFEYFSETQRNKGNFPGRFSGRQFSNSRSEMNVSTLELGDSALYLCASSLASLNTEAFFGQGTRLTVV.

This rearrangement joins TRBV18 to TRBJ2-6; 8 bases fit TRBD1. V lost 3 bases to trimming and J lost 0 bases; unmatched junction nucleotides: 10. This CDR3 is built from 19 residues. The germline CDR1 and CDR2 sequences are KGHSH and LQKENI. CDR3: CASSPFSGTGLSGANVLTF. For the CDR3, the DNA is TGTGCCAGCTCACCCTTCTCCGGGACAGGACTCTCTGGGGCCAACGTCCTGACTTTC.

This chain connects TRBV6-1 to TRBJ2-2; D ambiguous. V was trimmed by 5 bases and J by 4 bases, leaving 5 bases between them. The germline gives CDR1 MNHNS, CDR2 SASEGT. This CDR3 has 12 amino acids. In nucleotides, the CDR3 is TGTGCCAGCAGTCCTACCACCGGGGAGCTGTTTTTT. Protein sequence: CASSPTTGELFF.

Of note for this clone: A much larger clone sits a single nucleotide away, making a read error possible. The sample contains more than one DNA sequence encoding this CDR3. The CDR3 spells CASSPNTEAFF. The CDR3 DNA reads as TGTGCCAGCAGTCCCAACACTGAAGCTTTCTTT. The rearrangement joins TRBV2 to TRBJ1-1; D gene ambiguous. This CDR3 has 11 amino acids. Between the trimmed V and J ends, which lost 5 bases and 2 bases, there was a span of 3 bases. CDR1 is SNHLY, CDR2 FYNNEI, per germline.

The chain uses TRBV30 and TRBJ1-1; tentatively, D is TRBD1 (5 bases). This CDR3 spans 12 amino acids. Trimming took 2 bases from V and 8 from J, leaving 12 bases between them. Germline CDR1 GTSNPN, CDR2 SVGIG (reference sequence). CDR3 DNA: TGTGCCTGGAGTTCCCCGGGGGGGGAAGCTTTCTTT. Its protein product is CAWSSPGGEAFF.

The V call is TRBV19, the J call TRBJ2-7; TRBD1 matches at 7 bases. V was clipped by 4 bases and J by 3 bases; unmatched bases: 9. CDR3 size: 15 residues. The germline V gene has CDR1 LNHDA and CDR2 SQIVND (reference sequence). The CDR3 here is CASSKGQTSIYEQYF. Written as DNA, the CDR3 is TGTGCCAGTAGTAAGGGACAGACCTCCATCTACGAGCAGTACTTC.

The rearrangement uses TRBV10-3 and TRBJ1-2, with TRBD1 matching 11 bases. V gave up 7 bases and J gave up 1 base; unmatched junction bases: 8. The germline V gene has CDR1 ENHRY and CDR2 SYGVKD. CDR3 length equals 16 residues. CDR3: CAITPGQGANNYGYTF. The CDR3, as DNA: TGTGCCATCACCCCCGGACAGGGGGCTAATAACTATGGCTACACCTTC.

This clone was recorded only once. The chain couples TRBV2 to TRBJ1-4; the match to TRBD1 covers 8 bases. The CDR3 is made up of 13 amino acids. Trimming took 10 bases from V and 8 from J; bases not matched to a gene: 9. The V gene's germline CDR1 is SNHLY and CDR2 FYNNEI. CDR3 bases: TGTGCCATTACGGACAGGGCTGGGGAAAAACTGTTTTTT. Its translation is CAITDRAGEKLFF.

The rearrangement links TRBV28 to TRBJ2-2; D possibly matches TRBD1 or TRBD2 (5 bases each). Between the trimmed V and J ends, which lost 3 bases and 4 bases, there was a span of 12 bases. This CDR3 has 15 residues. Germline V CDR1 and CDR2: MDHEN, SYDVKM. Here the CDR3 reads CASSLPGPGTGELFF. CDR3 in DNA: TGTGCCAGCAGTTTGCCGGGGCCCGGCACCGGGGAGCTGTTTTTT.

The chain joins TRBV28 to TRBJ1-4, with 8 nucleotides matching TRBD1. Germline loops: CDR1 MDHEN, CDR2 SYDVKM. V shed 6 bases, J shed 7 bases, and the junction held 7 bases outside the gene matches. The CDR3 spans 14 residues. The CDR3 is CASSPRGLAEKLFF. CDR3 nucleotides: TGTGCCAGCAGCCCCAGGGGGCTGGCTGAAAAACTGTTTTTT.

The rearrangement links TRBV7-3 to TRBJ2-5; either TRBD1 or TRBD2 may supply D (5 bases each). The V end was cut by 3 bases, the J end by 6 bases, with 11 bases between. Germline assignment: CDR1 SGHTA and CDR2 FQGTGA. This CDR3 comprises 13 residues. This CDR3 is CASSLDGTKTQYF. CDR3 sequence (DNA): TGTGCCAGCAGCTTGGACGGGACGAAGACCCAGTACTTC.

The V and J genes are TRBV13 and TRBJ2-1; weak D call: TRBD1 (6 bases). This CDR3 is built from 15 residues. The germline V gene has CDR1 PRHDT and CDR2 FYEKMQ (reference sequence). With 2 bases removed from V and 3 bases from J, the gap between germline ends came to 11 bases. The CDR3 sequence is CASSLRWTVYNEQFF. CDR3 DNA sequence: TGTGCCAGCAGCTTAAGATGGACAGTCTACAATGAGCAGTTCTTC.

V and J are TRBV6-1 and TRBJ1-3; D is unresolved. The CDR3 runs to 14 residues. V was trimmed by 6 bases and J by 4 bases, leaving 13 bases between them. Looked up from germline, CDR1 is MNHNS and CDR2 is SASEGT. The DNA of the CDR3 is TGTGCCAGCAGCGGGCCAAGCGACGGAAACACCATATATTTT. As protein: CASSGPSDGNTIYF.

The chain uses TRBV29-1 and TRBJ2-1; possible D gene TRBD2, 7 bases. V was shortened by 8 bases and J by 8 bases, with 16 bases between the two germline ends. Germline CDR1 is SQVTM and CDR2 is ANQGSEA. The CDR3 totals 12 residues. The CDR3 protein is CSTRPGGHEQFF. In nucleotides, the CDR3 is TGCAGCACCCGGCCGGGGGGCCATGAGCAGTTCTTC.

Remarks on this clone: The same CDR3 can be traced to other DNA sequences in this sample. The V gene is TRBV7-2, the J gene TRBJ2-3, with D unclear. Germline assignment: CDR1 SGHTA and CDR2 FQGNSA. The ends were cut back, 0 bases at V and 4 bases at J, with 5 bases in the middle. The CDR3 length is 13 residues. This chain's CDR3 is CASSLASADTQYF. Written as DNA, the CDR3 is TGTGCCAGCAGCTTAGCAAGCGCAGATACGCAGTATTTT.